This TCR beta chain appears in the sequencing data of a study of identical twins. Points from the study as a whole: Weaker excess twin sharing was seen among beta out-of-frame sequences.

TCRdb passed the 5' RACE reads through MiXCR, listing each CDR3 protein once. This sample has about 470,000 distinct CDR3 sequences, with roughly 26% found just once. With regard to this clonotype: The antigen is not known.

Looked up from germline, CDR1 is SGHDT and CDR2 is YYEEEE. V shed 8 bases and J shed 0 bases, with 6 bases lying between them. The CDR3 contains 13 residues. The same sample was also used in a study of T cells expressing NK-cell markers. That source adds: In several experiments, sorting was restricted to alpha-beta TCR T cells by an anti-gamma-delta TCR antibody.

The clonotype comes from a woman under 30 in good health. This rearrangement joins TRBV5-6 to TRBJ1-6, with D unresolved. The sample consisted of CD4+ T cells sorted from blood. The CDR3 is CASQNSYNSPLHF. The DNA of the CDR3 is TGTGCCAGTCAAAACTCCTATAATTCACCCCTCCACTTT.